This T cell receptor (beta chain) was retrieved from a study of OX40 agonist ivuxolimab in advanced cancers. Study-level information: Hepatocellular carcinoma, melanoma, renal cell or head and neck cancer affected the dose-escalation patients. There were three patients with partial responses, one having hepatocellular carcinoma and two cutaneous melanoma.

TCRdb keeps only in-frame clones here, not all; method: immunoSEQ multiplex PCR. The data hold tens of thousands of clones, with roughly 84% observed a single time. Details on this clone: Its antigen remains unidentified.

General study points: CD8+ T cells (on average) carried more expanded clones than CD4+ T cells. Determination of antigen specificity was not performed for the expanded peripheral T cells.

This CDR3 is built from 12 residues. The clonotype originates from an adult with an advanced solid tumor such as melanoma, head and neck, liver or kidney cancer. Here the sequenced sample was CD4+ or CD8+ T cells sorted from blood, taken in a trial of the OX40 agonist ivuxolimab. The V gene is TRBV21-1, the J gene TRBJ2-5; the table gives TRBD1 as D, unverified against the DNA. TRBV21-1 is classified as a pseudogene. CDR3 DNA: TGTGCCAGCAGCAAAGCCAGGGAGACCCAGTACTTC. It yields the protein CASSKARETQYF.